The present TCR beta chain was sequenced within a study of cytomegalovirus exposure and HLA in healthy donors (dated by TCRdb to 2015 to 2018). For the study in its entirety: An earlier analysis of approximately 640 of the donors reported 250 to 350 Gb of sequence data and about 100 million unique TCR beta sequences from roughly 200 million T cells. Approximately 300 gigabases of sequencing data and around 90 million unique TCR sequences made up an early release that covered 500 to 650 HLA-typed donors. Among the 398 genotyped donors, about 85% belonged to the genetic ancestry cluster associated with self-reported Caucasian donors. The study aimed to test whether signatures of past pathogen exposure could be identified by cataloging public T cell receptors. The T cell repertoires of 666 subjects were profiled by immunosequencing and related to cytomegalovirus serostatus. Along with the approximately 650-subject first cohort, a separate validation cohort of over a hundred different subjects was used. To predict cytomegalovirus infection status, the study combined high-throughput TCR immunosequencing, statistical association of individual TCRs with disease status, and machine learning. A later analysis re-examined previously published TCR beta repertoires from roughly 650 donors and added high-resolution HLA genotyping to investigate patterns of TCR occurrence. Rather than using new phenotypic data, the later analysis identified candidate immune exposures from TCR beta sequences and from how often those sequences occurred across donors. An earlier analysis of 450 to 750 of the donors used high-throughput TCR beta sequencing to judge whether each TCR beta V gene segment behaved as functional or pseudogenic. Donor age, sex, ethnicity and CMV serostatus were collected together with the repertoire data. A later genetic analysis used genome-wide SNP genotypes for about 60% of the roughly 700 donors, treating that subset as a discovery cohort. Every discovery cohort repertoire had been produced on one sequencing platform. Both class I and class II loci were covered by HLA typing, at four-digit resolution. Typing coverage varied by locus: roughly 620-630 donors for A, B, C, DRB1 and DQB1; approximately 520 for DQA1; nearly 610 for DPA1; approximately 470 for DPB1. Roughly 5 DR-DQ haplotypes were handled as single units for association and clustering because linkage in the cohort was strong. Across approximately 420 genotyped donors of the cohort, an average of approximately 240,000 unique TCR beta nucleotide sequences per donor were sequenced, and roughly a sixth of those sequences were non-productive.

The library was produced with the immunoSEQ multiplex PCR assay. For the multiplex PCR, a mixture combining 60 forward primers for TCR Vbeta segments and 13 reverse primers for TCR Jbeta segments was used. Amplification of the CDR3 region of rearranged TCR beta genes was performed with a multiplex PCR assay on genomic DNA. On the Illumina HiSeq System, the amplified TCR beta libraries were sequenced as 87-base-pair reads. Concerning the study's data processing: In a later analysis, tens of millions of unique TCR beta chains were counted across the 500 to 700 repertoires, and about 10 million of these chains were shared by at least two donors. Raw reads were error-corrected and collapsed into unique sequences with a nearest-neighbor algorithm that merged closely related sequences to remove PCR and sequencing errors. V, D and J gene segments were assigned by aligning CDR3 sequences to IMGT reference sequences. For a sequence to be retained, at least a six-nucleotide match to both a V gene segment and a J gene segment was required. A rearrangement was called productive if the CDR3 had no stop codons and remained in frame with V and J, and every other rearrangement was called non-productive. CDR3 was defined according to IMGT convention as the region running from the second conserved V-encoded cysteine to the conserved J-encoded phenylalanine. The earlier analysis of 587 of the donors excluded sequences that lacked an unambiguous match to a single V gene segment. In an earlier analysis of around 590 of the donors, a V segment was called functional when productive rearrangements were above 56.7%, and segregating when the standard deviation between donors exceeded 5%. A statistical classification framework was built to diagnose cytomegalovirus status from the catalog of TCR beta chain sequences. A later analysis assigned V and J genes by comparing TCR nucleotide sequences with IMGT/GENE-DB human TR gene sequences. The TCRdist pipeline was used in a later analysis to assign CDR3 sequences and most-parsimonious VDJ recombination scenarios. In a later analysis, each TCR beta chain was defined by its CDR3 amino acid sequence together with its V-gene family, and reads without a unique V-gene family were excluded. In a later analysis, 450 to 600 highly shared, low-generation-probability nucleotide sequences were removed to address suspected cross-contamination and a sequencing artifact. In a later analysis, a clonal expansion index was calculated for each public chain from normalized within-repertoire ranks of inferred template counts. In a later analysis, generation probabilities were computed using a VDJ recombination model fitted to out-of-frame rearrangements, and the results were checked against IGoR. Hypergeometric tests were used in a later analysis to score TCR-TCR, TCR-HLA and TCR-CMV co-occurrence, with a repertoire-size bias correction applied to the TCR pairs. To estimate false discovery rates, a later analysis permuted the HLA or CMV assignments 20 times. In a later analysis, co-occurring TCRs were grouped using DBSCAN, with TCRdist sequence similarity added in when clustering inside HLA-allele-positive subsets. For co-occurrence clustering, repertoires with fewer than 30,000 or more than 120,000 public chains were excluded, along with four or five repertoires with anomalous nucleotide sharing. TCRdb took this table from immuneACCESS and kept in-frame rearrangements with V and J called. Such tables lack part of the clones; where checked against another copy, unresolved V genes explain under half of the gap, and the rest is unexplained. D and trimming were read from the DNA, whereas the V and J calls and clone size are those reported in that table. The sample table shows under 150,000 clones, and 70% to 80% are seen once. Under 1.5% of the sample comes from the top ten.

The cohort consisted of more than 650 healthy bone marrow donors. At the time of sampling, all cohort members were nominally healthy, though unrecorded immune exposures were likely present. The donor was CMV seronegative and belonged to the group of 320 or so seronegative cohort members. A peripheral blood sample was provided by each donor, and peripheral blood mononuclear cells were used for TCR beta sequencing. Genomic DNA extraction from the blood cell samples was performed with the Qiagen DNeasy Blood Extraction Kit. The paper as a whole reports these results and caveats: At a false discovery rate of 0.05, a later analysis linked approximately 18,000 TCR beta sequences to specific HLA alleles. A cluster of highly shared sequence variants was judged likely to represent a technical artifact of the sequencing pipeline. In a later analysis, most CMV-associated TCR beta chains were found to appear HLA-restricted, with HLA associations seemingly driven largely by CMV exposure. The earlier analysis of 450 to 700 of the donors excluded some 16 rarely observed V segments, including chromosome 9 orphons, because counts were too low. In the study, some 180 TCR beta chains were listed as associated with cytomegalovirus. For the cohort, immune exposure information was limited to CMV serostatus. Cytomegalovirus status was reported to be diagnosed by the classifier with high specificity and sensitivity in both the original and validation cohorts. Across donors, most TCR sequences were observed very rarely, whereas some public TCRs were present in many individuals. In a later analysis, the rate of TCR association differed among HLA loci, with DRB1 alleles having the most associated TCRs and HLA-C alleles having the fewest. Several of the top co-occurrence clusters appeared to be linked to parvovirus B19, influenza, CMV and Epstein-Barr virus, according to a later analysis. Strong co-occurrence of HLA alleles, especially DR and DQ, made assigning TCR associations to individual alleles difficult. Linkage disequilibrium might explain the correlated functional status among segregating V segments, but an unknown experimental factor could not be ruled out. In a later genetic analysis, a missense DCLRE1C variant was associated with V-gene and J-gene trimming of TCR beta chains, and the association was replicated in an independent cohort. In vitro tests confirmed that a few of the cytomegalovirus-associated TCR beta chains recognize cytomegalovirus antigens. According to the authors, the approach could potentially be generalized to other disease states and immunological phenotypes. According to a later genetic analysis, donors in an Asian-associated ancestry cluster had fewer N-insertions in productive TCRs than the roughly 660-donor mean. In an earlier analysis of over 550 of the donors, most TCR beta V segments were observed in productive rearrangements about 87% or about 30% of the time, broadly matching IMGT annotations. Sequencing depth was assumed to be roughly uniform across donors in the presence/absence analyses, though that assumption may not hold. In this cohort, only TCR beta chains were sequenced, and detectable features were limited by the absence of alpha or paired-chain data. In a later analysis, HLA-associated TCR beta chains showed more clonal expansion and lower generation probabilities than non-associated chains that were equally common. Because HLA typing was unavailable for some donors at each locus, only the typed subset was used in association tests. A further reported finding was that TCR beta sequences accurately predicted the HLA-A and HLA-B alleles for most subjects in the first cohort.

This clone was detected a few times. This clone's antigen is unknown. Per-nucleotide qualities are absent, and no much larger clonotype sits a single base away. This sequence was found in a man in his fifties or sixties in good health and CMV-seronegative. The specimen sequenced was PBMCs.

The bases are TGTGCCAGCAGTTTATCCCAGGGAATAGGGAACACCATATATTTT. Its protein product is CASSLSQGIGNTIYF. The chain couples TRBV28 to TRBJ1-3, and the D gene may be TRBD1, 5 bases matching. A distance of 14 bases separates the germline ends of V and J, which lose 1 base and 7 bases respectively. CDR1 and CDR2, looked up from the germline V gene, are MDHEN and SYDVKM. The CDR3 covers 15 residues, taking in both the cysteine and the phenylalanine. Here the CDR3 DNA is all that survives: 45 bases in frame from base 1.